A selection of T cell receptor beta chains follows, all from one sample in a study of control samples from healthy donors and cancer patients. Profiling relied on immunoSEQ multiplex PCR, and the TCRdb table lists in-frame clones only, not all of them. The sample consists of around 130,000 clones, roughly 89% of them appearing once. Sequencing was done on a sample of PBMCs. The source of these receptors is a middle-aged man with head and neck cancer. Each CDR3 is given with its conserved first and last residue. The order of the fields is D gene, clone size, J gene, V gene, CDR3 protein, CDR3 DNA. The D gene is left open where the match is weak. Only part of the rows carry a size: once, few, many, or a class if the clone is expanded.

D gene: .
clone size: .
J gene: TRBJ2-7
V gene: TRBV9
CDR3 protein: CASSLDSLSEQYF
CDR3 DNA: TGTGCCAGCAGCCTCGACAGTCTTTCCGAGCAGTACTTC

D gene: .
clone size: once
J gene: TRBJ2-3
V gene: TRBV3-1/TRBV3-2
CDR3 protein: CASSTRTVSLQRIDTDTQYF
CDR3 DNA: TGTGCCAGCAGCACCCGGACAGTATCTCTCCAGAGGATTGACACAGATACGCAGTATTTT

D gene: TRBD1
clone size: .
J gene: TRBJ2-1
V gene: TRBV5-5
CDR3 protein: CASSLGWTGDYNEQFF
CDR3 DNA: TGTGCCAGCAGCTTGGGATGGACAGGGGACTACAATGAGCAGTTCTTC

D gene: .
clone size: few
J gene: TRBJ1-1
V gene: TRBV24-1
CDR3 protein: CATRGSMNTEAFF
CDR3 DNA: TGTGCCACCAGGGGATCCATGAACACTGAAGCTTTCTTT

D gene: TRBD1
clone size: .
J gene: TRBJ2-3
V gene: TRBV14
CDR3 protein: CASSQDRRGQVTDTQYF
CDR3 DNA: TGTGCCAGCAGCCAAGATAGGAGGGGACAGGTGACAGATACGCAGTATTTT

D gene: TRBD1
clone size: .
J gene: TRBJ1-1
V gene: TRBV5-5
CDR3 protein: CASSPGTGGTYTEAFF
CDR3 DNA: TGTGCCAGCAGCCCCGGGACAGGGGGCACGTACACTGAAGCTTTCTTT

D gene: TRBD1
clone size: .
J gene: TRBJ2-7
V gene: TRBV5-4
CDR3 protein: CASSLGGAGGLYEQYF
CDR3 DNA: TGTGCCAGCAGCTTGGGGGGCGCAGGGGGCTTGTACGAGCAGTACTTC

D gene: .
clone size: .
J gene: TRBJ1-1
V gene: TRBV6-5
CDR3 protein: CASSYSIRGEAFF
CDR3 DNA: TGTGCCAGCAGTTACTCCATCAGGGGTGAAGCTTTCTTT

D gene: .
clone size: .
J gene: TRBJ1-3
V gene: TRBV6-1
CDR3 protein: CASSEQGGNTIYF
CDR3 DNA: TGTGCCAGCAGTGAACAAGGGGGAAACACCATATATTTT

D gene: .
clone size: .
J gene: TRBJ1-2
V gene: TRBV19
CDR3 protein: CASSMGSRGIYGYTF
CDR3 DNA: TGTGCCAGTAGTATGGGCAGCCGGGGGATCTATGGCTACACCTTC

D gene: TRBD1
clone size: .
J gene: TRBJ1-2
V gene: TRBV9
CDR3 protein: CASSATGDSYYGYTF
CDR3 DNA: TGTGCCAGCAGCGCCACCGGGGACAGTTACTATGGCTACACCTTC

D gene: .
clone size: .
J gene: TRBJ1-5
V gene: TRBV24-1
CDR3 protein: CATSDQKSYNQPQHF
CDR3 DNA: TGTGCCACCAGTGACCAAAAGTCCTACAATCAGCCCCAGCATTTT

D gene: .
clone size: .
J gene: TRBJ2-3
V gene: TRBV12-3/TRBV12-4
CDR3 protein: CATTGQITDTQYF
CDR3 DNA: TGTGCCACGACGGGGCAGATCACAGATACGCAGTATTTT

D gene: TRBD1
clone size: .
J gene: TRBJ1-1
V gene: TRBV7-3
CDR3 protein: CASSARQGMNTEAFF
CDR3 DNA: TGTGCCAGCAGCGCCAGACAGGGGATGAACACTGAAGCTTTCTTT

D gene: TRBD2
clone size: .
J gene: TRBJ2-7
V gene: TRBV5-4
CDR3 protein: CASSSPAAGGSYEQYF
CDR3 DNA: TGTGCCAGCAGCTCACCCGCAGCGGGGGGGTCCTACGAGCAGTACTTC

D gene: .
clone size: .
J gene: TRBJ2-1
V gene: TRBV20-1
CDR3 protein: CSAIQSSEQFF
CDR3 DNA: TGCAGTGCTATACAGTCAAGTGAGCAGTTCTTC

D gene: .
clone size: .
J gene: TRBJ2-7
V gene: TRBV15
CDR3 protein: CATSRKPGAGNSYEQYF
CDR3 DNA: TGTGCCACCAGCAGAAAACCCGGGGCAGGGAACTCCTACGAGCAGTACTTC

D gene: .
clone size: once
J gene: TRBJ2-1
V gene: TRBV9
CDR3 protein: CASSVGGRAHGEQFF
CDR3 DNA: TGTGCCAGCAGCGTAGGAGGGCGGGCCCATGGAGAGCAGTTCTTC

D gene: .
clone size: .
J gene: TRBJ1-2
V gene: TRBV19
CDR3 protein: CASSALPPPYGYTF
CDR3 DNA: TGTGCCAGTAGTGCCCTCCCGCCTCCATATGGCTACACCTTC

D gene: .
clone size: .
J gene: TRBJ1-2
V gene: TRBV14
CDR3 protein: CASSQGRYYGYTF
CDR3 DNA: TGTGCCAGCAGCCAAGGCCGGTACTATGGCTACACCTTC

D gene: TRBD1
clone size: .
J gene: TRBJ1-6
V gene: TRBV4-1
CDR3 protein: CASSQDRRGGNSPLHF
CDR3 DNA: TGCGCCAGCAGCCAAGATCGACGAGGGGGCAATTCACCCCTCCACTTT

D gene: .
clone size: .
J gene: TRBJ2-1
V gene: TRBV19
CDR3 protein: CASTPPERDNEQFF
CDR3 DNA: TGTGCCAGTACTCCCCCCGAGAGGGACAATGAGCAGTTCTTC

D gene: .
clone size: .
J gene: TRBJ1-6
V gene: TRBV19
CDR3 protein: CASTSLGGNSPLHF
CDR3 DNA: TGTGCCAGTACCTCTTTGGGGGGTAATTCACCCCTCCACTTT

D gene: TRBD2
clone size: many
J gene: TRBJ2-7
V gene: TRBV3-1/TRBV3-2
CDR3 protein: CASSQEFSGGPNSYEQYF
CDR3 DNA: TGTGCCAGCAGCCAAGAGTTTAGCGGGGGGCCAAACTCCTACGAGCAGTACTTC

D gene: .
clone size: .
J gene: TRBJ1-6
V gene: TRBV19
CDR3 protein: CASSIEDTRGNSPLHF
CDR3 DNA: TGTGCCAGTAGTATAGAGGACACACGGGGTAATTCACCCCTCCACTTT

D gene: .
clone size: .
J gene: TRBJ2-7
V gene: TRBV6-2/TRBV6-3
CDR3 protein: CASSYSLGGGRLYEQYF
CDR3 DNA: TGTGCCAGCAGTTACTCCCTGGGTGGGGGGCGCCTCTACGAGCAGTACTTC

D gene: .
clone size: .
J gene: TRBJ2-7
V gene: TRBV6-5
CDR3 protein: CASSFAGAGTWSF
CDR3 DNA: TGTGCCAGCAGCTTTGCAGGCGCGGGGACCTGGAGTTTC

D gene: TRBD2
clone size: .
J gene: TRBJ2-7
V gene: TRBV2
CDR3 protein: CASSGGGFRSSYEQYF
CDR3 DNA: TGTGCCAGCAGTGGCGGGGGGTTTAGGAGCTCCTACGAGCAGTACTTC

D gene: .
clone size: .
J gene: TRBJ2-3
V gene: TRBV5-1
CDR3 protein: CASSLVDDTQYF
CDR3 DNA: TGCGCCAGCAGCTTGGTAGACGATACGCAGTATTTT

D gene: TRBD1
clone size: .
J gene: TRBJ2-1
V gene: TRBV7-6
CDR3 protein: CASSLGQGGYNEQFF
CDR3 DNA: TGTGCCAGCAGCCTCGGACAGGGGGGGTACAATGAGCAGTTCTTC

D gene: .
clone size: .
J gene: TRBJ2-7
V gene: TRBV28
CDR3 protein: CASDRGASYEQYF
CDR3 DNA: TGTGCCAGCGACCGCGGCGCCTCCTACGAGCAGTACTTC

D gene: TRBD2
clone size: .
J gene: TRBJ2-1
V gene: TRBV5-6
CDR3 protein: CASSFLAGNEQFF
CDR3 DNA: TGTGCCAGCAGCTTTCTAGCGGGTAATGAGCAGTTCTTC

D gene: .
clone size: .
J gene: TRBJ1-1
V gene: TRBV6-6
CDR3 protein: CASSYGRRAFF
CDR3 DNA: TGTGCCAGCAGTTATGGCAGGCGAGCTTTCTTT

D gene: .
clone size: .
J gene: TRBJ2-1
V gene: TRBV20-1
CDR3 protein: CSAPSADEQFF
CDR3 DNA: TGCAGTGCGCCCAGCGCGGATGAGCAGTTCTTC

D gene: TRBD2
clone size: .
J gene: TRBJ2-7
V gene: TRBV5-4
CDR3 protein: CASSKGLASYEQYF
CDR3 DNA: TGTGCCAGCAGCAAGGGACTAGCTTCCTACGAGCAGTACTTC

D gene: .
clone size: .
J gene: TRBJ1-4
V gene: TRBV5-1
CDR3 protein: CVSSAIVAATNEKLFF
CDR3 DNA: TGCGTCAGCAGCGCAATAGTTGCGGCAACTAATGAAAAACTGTTTTTT

D gene: .
clone size: .
J gene: TRBJ2-7
V gene: TRBV28
CDR3 protein: CASSSSGTLSYEQYF
CDR3 DNA: TGTGCCAGCAGTTCGTCCGGGACTCTGAGCTACGAGCAGTACTTC

D gene: .
clone size: .
J gene: TRBJ1-3
V gene: TRBV30
CDR3 protein: CAWSTTGGNTIYF
CDR3 DNA: TGTGCCTGGAGTACGACGGGAGGAAACACCATATATTTT

D gene: TRBD1
clone size: .
J gene: TRBJ2-5
V gene: TRBV7-7
CDR3 protein: CASSSQGAEETQYF
CDR3 DNA: TGTGCCAGCAGCTCCCAGGGGGCCGAGGAGACCCAGTACTTC

D gene: TRBD2
clone size: .
J gene: TRBJ2-1
V gene: TRBV5-1
CDR3 protein: CASSLGGLARDYNEQFF
CDR3 DNA: TGCGCCAGCAGCTTGGGGGGACTAGCGAGGGACTACAATGAGCAGTTCTTC

D gene: .
clone size: .
J gene: TRBJ1-1
V gene: TRBV29-1
CDR3 protein: CSVEWSGRWTEAFF
CDR3 DNA: TGCAGCGTTGAATGGTCGGGGCGCTGGACTGAAGCTTTCTTT

D gene: .
clone size: .
J gene: TRBJ1-1
V gene: TRBV24-1
CDR3 protein: CATSDFFRAFF
CDR3 DNA: TGTGCCACCAGTGATTTTTTCCGGGCTTTCTTT

D gene: .
clone size: .
J gene: TRBJ2-1
V gene: TRBV19
CDR3 protein: CASKSQGEANEQFF
CDR3 DNA: TGTGCCAGTAAAAGTCAGGGAGAGGCCAATGAGCAGTTCTTC

D gene: TRBD2
clone size: .
J gene: TRBJ2-3
V gene: TRBV11-2
CDR3 protein: CASSLLAGGPDTQYF
CDR3 DNA: TGTGCCAGCAGCTTACTAGCGGGAGGGCCAGATACGCAGTATTTT

D gene: .
clone size: .
J gene: TRBJ2-3
V gene: TRBV7-6
CDR3 protein: CASSLTKRAIDTQYF
CDR3 DNA: TGTGCCAGCAGCTTAACAAAAAGGGCCATAGATACGCAGTATTTT